These 23 T cell receptor beta chains share one sample of origin, sequenced in a study of CD8+ T cells in alopecia areata. Treatment described: oral pan-JAK inhibitor, 5-10 mg twice daily. Extraction and reverse transcription of RNA yielded cDNA as the sequencing template. Sequencing used immunoSEQ multiplex PCR; TCRdb keeps in-frame clones, though not all of them. The sample lists about 160,000 clones, 65% occurring once. The specimen comprised CD4+ T cells sorted from blood, sampled at week 4, from a patient treated with tofacitinib. The source of these receptors is a human donor with alopecia areata.

The gene calls are TRBV25-1 and TRBJ2-2; D gene uncertain. CDR3 length: 12 amino acids. Between the trimmed V and J ends, which lost 4 bases and 2 bases, there was a span of 2 bases. Germline V gene data show CDR1 as MGHDK and CDR2 as SYGVNS. The CDR3 sequence is CASSGNTGELFF. DNA of the CDR3: TGTGCCAGCAGTGGTAACACCGGGGAGCTGTTTTTT.

V gene TRBV29-1 combines with J gene TRBJ2-4; D may be TRBD2 (7 bases). CDR1 and CDR2 (germline): SQVTM, ANQGSEA. The CDR3 covers 14 residues. The ends were cut back, 5 bases at V and 1 base at J, with 12 bases in the middle. The DNA for the CDR3 is TGCAGCGTTTCGACGGGGGGCGCCAAAAACATTCAGTACTTC. Its translation is CSVSTGGAKNIQYF.

In its sample, this clone was seen once. The V and J genes are TRBV4-3 and TRBJ1-1, with 7 nucleotides matching TRBD1. The CDR3 covers 14 residues. Germline V CDR1 and CDR2: LGHNA, YSLEER. Trimming cost V 4 bases and J 2 bases; bases outside gene matches: 4. The CDR3 reads CASSLGQPNTEAFF. The CDR3 nucleotides read TGCGCCAGCAGCCTGGGACAGCCAAACACTGAAGCTTTCTTT.

This clone was observed a handful of times. This sequence joins TRBV30 and TRBJ1-1; no clear D gene. CDR1 and CDR2 (germline): GTSNPN, SVGIG (reference sequence). The CDR3 consists of 13 residues. V was trimmed by 4 bases and J by 3 bases, leaving 12 bases between them. CDR3 region: CAWKVERHTEAFF. The DNA of the CDR3 is TGTGCCTGGAAGGTGGAACGGCACACTGAAGCTTTCTTT.

Only a few counts were recorded for this clone. This chain uses TRBV27 with TRBJ1-1; a weak D match, TRBD1 (5 bases). This CDR3 is 14 amino acids long. Germline CDR1 reads MNHEY; CDR2 reads SMNVEV (reference sequence). The germline V and J ends were trimmed by 6 bases and 4 bases, with 15 bases remaining between them. The CDR3 region is CASSPKMGVTEAFF. CDR3 bases: TGTGCCAGCAGCCCCAAGATGGGGGTCACTGAAGCTTTCTTT.

The rearrangement joins TRBV6-1 to TRBJ2-7; D might be TRBD1 or TRBD2, each matching 5 bases. Trimming took off 1 base at V and 4 bases at J, with 11 bases between the two ends. Germline V gene data show CDR1 as MNHNS and CDR2 as SASEGT. The CDR3 has 14 residues. The CDR3 spells CASSEVVGTYEQYF. The DNA of the CDR3 is TGTGCCAGCAGTGAAGTAGTTGGGACGTACGAGCAGTACTTC.

The rearrangement links TRBV6-5 to TRBJ2-7; D possibly matches TRBD1 or TRBD2 (5 bases each). Germline CDR1 is MNHEY and CDR2 is SVGAGI. The CDR3 consists of 12 residues. V lost 6 bases and J lost 7, with 13 bases in between. The CDR3 sequence: CASRTGPGEQYF. CDR3 in DNA: TGTGCCAGCAGGACGGGGCCGGGGGAGCAGTACTTC.

CDR3 loop: CASRVSGELEQYF. CDR3 DNA: TGTGCCAGCAGAGTTAGCGGGGAGTTGGAGCAGTACTTC. This chain uses TRBV6-1 with TRBJ2-7, with TRBD2 matching over 8 bases. The length of the CDR3 is 13 residues. Per germline, CDR1 MNHNS and CDR2 SASEGT. Trimming took 6 bases from V and 7 from J; bases not matched to a gene: 8.

This clone appeared once. This chain connects TRBV30 to TRBJ1-2; 9 bases align to TRBD1. From germline, CDR1 is GTSNPN and CDR2 SVGIG (reference sequence). This CDR3 spans 16 amino acids. V shed 8 bases and J 0 bases; nucleotides not matched to a gene: 13. CDR3 coding DNA: TGTGCCCGGAACCCCGGACAGGGGATACCTAACTATGGCTACACCTTC. Residues: CARNPGQGIPNYGYTF.

This chain connects TRBV29-1 to TRBJ2-1, with D unclear. V was clipped by 3 bases and J by 8 bases, with 8 bases between them. CDR3 length equals 11 residues. Germline-derived CDR1 and CDR2 are SQVTM and ANQGSEA. DNA for the CDR3: TGCAGCGTTGATAATCTAGATGAGCAGTTCTTC. Protein: CSVDNLDEQFF.

V is TRBV30 and J is TRBJ1-2, with no clear D. This CDR3 comprises 12 residues. The V gene's germline CDR1 is GTSNPN and CDR2 SVGIG (reference sequence). V lost 5 bases to trimming and J lost 2 bases, with 9 bases between them. CDR3 residues: CAWGRNNYGYTF. CDR3 in DNA: TGTGCCTGGGGTCGAAACAACTATGGCTACACCTTC.

This clone came up a few times. The chain couples TRBV4-3 to TRBJ2-3, with D possibly TRBD2 on 6 matching bases. The germline CDR1 and CDR2 sequences are LGHNA and YSLEER. The germline V and J ends were trimmed by 4 bases and 5 bases, with 13 bases remaining between them. This CDR3 contains 14 residues. This chain's CDR3 is CASSPSASGDTQYF. CDR3 sequence (DNA): TGCGCCAGCAGCCCTAGCGCCTCCGGAGATACGCAGTATTTT.

This chain connects TRBV7-9 to TRBJ1-1, with no clear D. The V gene's germline CDR1 is SEHNR and CDR2 FQNEAQ (reference sequence). V was pared by 1 base and J by 0 bases, with 0 bases between. This CDR3 is 12 amino acids long. The CDR3 DNA is TGTGCCAGCAGCTTAGTGAACACTGAAGCTTTCTTT. It specifies CASSLVNTEAFF.

V gene TRBV7-2 combines with J gene TRBJ2-2, with 8 bases that match TRBD1. Losses at the gene ends were 5 bases for V and 6 bases for J; bases not matched to a gene: 11. The CDR3 runs to 16 residues. The germline gives CDR1 SGHTA, CDR2 FQGNSA. The CDR3 here is CASSLPDRERAGELFF. The CDR3 coding sequence is TGTGCCAGCAGCCTGCCGGACAGGGAAAGGGCCGGGGAGCTGTTTTTT.

In this sample, this clone turned up a few times. Other DNA sequences in this sample translate to the same CDR3. The J gene is TRBJ2-3, the V gene TRBV5-1; no clear D. The germline gives CDR1 SGHRS, CDR2 YFSETQ. Trimming took off 0 bases at V and 1 base at J, with 3 bases between the two ends. The CDR3 runs 13 residues. As DNA, the CDR3 is TGCGCCAGCAGCTTGGAGGGCACAGATACGCAGTATTTT. Its translation is CASSLEGTDTQYF. Together with reference TRBV5-1 and TRBJ2-3, the CDR3 gives the full variable domain: KAGVTQTPRYLIKTRGQQVTLSCSPISGHRSVSWYQQTPGQGLQFLFEYFSETQRNKGNFPGRFSGRQFSNSRSEMNVSTLELGDSALYLCASSLEGTDTQYFGPGTRLTVL.

The genes are TRBV27 and TRBJ1-2; D may be TRBD1 (5 bases). CDR3 length: 13 residues. Germline assignment: CDR1 MNHEY and CDR2 SMNVEV (reference sequence). Trimming removed 0 bases from V and 8 bases from J, with 10 bases in between. The CDR3 DNA reads TGTGCCAGCAGTTTATCGGTCCAGGGCGGCTACACCTTC. Translating it yields CASSLSVQGGYTF.

The table lists this clone with a few counts. V is TRBV6-7 and J is TRBJ1-2, with a possible D match to TRBD1 (5 bases). TRBV6-7 is flagged as an ORF with uncertain function. The CDR3 length is 15 residues. Trimming stripped 2 bases from V and 7 bases from J, with 17 bases between. CDR3 sequence: CASSYRRDRLSGYTF. The CDR3 DNA reads TGTGCCAGCAGTTACCGTCGGGACCGACTTTCTGGCTACACCTTC.

This clone has more than one count but fewer than ten. This sequence joins TRBV15 and TRBJ2-6; D may be TRBD1 (6 bases). V gave up 3 bases and J gave up 2 bases, with 17 bases separating them. This CDR3 region has 18 residues. Germline V gene data show CDR1 as LNHNV and CDR2 as YYDKDF (reference sequence). CDR3 sequence reads: CATSRGGRGVPGANVLTF. CDR3 nucleotide sequence: TGTGCCACCAGCAGGGGCGGCAGGGGCGTTCCTGGGGCCAACGTCCTGACTTTC.

The J gene is TRBJ1-1, the V gene TRBV30, with D unresolved. The V and J ends lost 0 bases and 4 bases respectively, with 9 bases between them. Per germline, CDR1 GTSNPN and CDR2 SVGIG (reference sequence). The CDR3 runs 13 residues. CDR3 region: CAWSVRRGTEAFF. The CDR3 nucleotides read TGTGCCTGGAGTGTACGACGCGGCACTGAAGCTTTCTTT.

The V call is TRBV7-8, the J call TRBJ2-3, with TRBD2 identical over 7 bases. CDR1 and CDR2 (germline): SGHVS, FQNEAQ. J lost 3 bases, V lost 1 base, and 7 bases had no gene match. The CDR3 has 16 residues. The CDR3 spells CASSLVQRGLTDTQYF. CDR3 sequence (DNA): TGTGCCAGCAGCTTAGTGCAGCGGGGCCTTACAGATACGCAGTATTTT.

The chain joins TRBV29-1 to TRBJ1-2; 8 nucleotides match TRBD1. Per germline, CDR1 SQVTM and CDR2 ANQGSEA. The CDR3 length is 13 residues. V was clipped by 6 bases and J by 5 bases; unmatched bases: 8. For the CDR3, the DNA is TGCAGCGTGGCTACGGACAGGGATTATGGCTACACCTTC. Translating gives CSVATDRDYGYTF.

This clone showed up just a few times. The chain employs TRBV4-2 and TRBJ2-6; tentative D call: TRBD2 (6 bases). CDR3 length: 18 amino acids. V lost 0 bases to trimming and J lost 3 bases, with 15 bases between them. The germline CDR1 and CDR2 sequences are LGHNA and YNFKEQ. DNA for the CDR3: TGTGCCAGCAGCCAAGATGTGGCCGGGAGCAGTGGGGCCAACGTCCTGACTTTC. This encodes CASSQDVAGSSGANVLTF.

The chain employs TRBV30 and TRBJ2-7, with a possible D match to TRBD1 (6 bases). The CDR3 is 13 residues long. The V end was cut by 4 bases, the J end by 3 bases, with 13 bases between. The V gene's germline CDR1 is GTSNPN and CDR2 SVGIG (reference sequence). Here the CDR3 reads CAWMDSRLYEQYF. CDR3 coding DNA: TGTGCCTGGATGGACAGCCGGCTCTACGAGCAGTACTTC.